The 14 T cell receptor beta chains given below trace back to one sample, sequenced in a study of T cell responses to AZD1222 COVID-19 vaccine. Profiling relied on immunoSEQ multiplex PCR, and the TCRdb table lists in-frame clones only, not all of them. The sample has under 200,000 clones; around 90% are singletons. Sample: peripheral blood, taken on day 0 of MenACWY control vaccination. The receptor set was obtained from an adult in good health.

This chain joins TRBV5-5 and TRBJ1-3, with D perhaps TRBD1 (6 bases). The V and J ends lost 4 bases and 0 bases respectively, with 14 bases between them. The CDR3 is 16 residues long. Germline-derived CDR1 and CDR2 are SGHKS and YYEKEE (reference sequence). CDR3 nucleotide sequence: TGTGCCAGCAGCGACATTTTAGGGGGCTCTGGAAACACCATATATTTT. Residues: CASSDILGGSGNTIYF.

The chain has TRBV6-2 or TRBV6-3 and TRBJ2-1; TRBD2 matches 9 bases. Trimming took 6 bases from V and 4 from J; bases not matched to a gene: 10. The CDR3 contains 16 residues. The germline CDR1 and CDR2 sequences are MNHEY and SVGEGT. The CDR3 loop is CASRPSATSGYNEQFF. Here the CDR3 DNA reads TGTGCCAGCAGACCTAGCGCGACTAGCGGTTACAATGAGCAGTTCTTC.

This clone was seen a handful of times. This chain uses TRBV2 with TRBJ1-6; tentatively, D is TRBD1 (6 bases). CDR1 and CDR2 (germline): SNHLY, FYNNEI. The CDR3 runs to 13 residues. The V gene lost 3 bases and the J gene lost 10 bases, with 10 bases spanning the gap. The CDR3 loop is CASSDAGASPLHF. CDR3 bases: TGTGCCAGCAGTGACGCGGGGGCATCACCCCTCCACTTT.

V and J are TRBV19 and TRBJ1-3; D is ambiguous. The CDR3 length is 14 residues. The V gene lost 10 bases and the J gene lost 4 bases, with 17 bases spanning the gap. In germline, CDR1 is LNHDA, CDR2 SQIVND (reference sequence). The CDR3 DNA follows: TGTGCCACCCGAGGGTCTGGTGCGGGAAACACCATATATTTT. Protein product: CATRGSGAGNTIYF.

This clone was detected a few times. Other DNA sequences in the same sample also yield this CDR3. The genes are TRBV28 and TRBJ1-3; D may be TRBD1 (6 bases). Trimming pared 6 bases from V and 0 bases from J, leaving 12 bases between. Germline values: CDR1 MDHEN, CDR2 SYDVKM. CDR3 length: 15 amino acids. The CDR3 loop is CASSPGARSGNTIYF. The CDR3 DNA follows: TGTGCCAGCAGCCCAGGGGCCCGCTCTGGAAACACCATATATTTT.

The rearrangement uses TRBV9 and TRBJ1-2; D is ambiguous. This CDR3 is 15 amino acids long. V was shortened by 2 bases and J by 3 bases, with 14 bases between the two germline ends. Germline loops: CDR1 SGDLS, CDR2 YYNGEE. CDR3 residues: CASSVGLGGDYGYTF. CDR3 sequence (DNA): TGTGCCAGCAGCGTGGGCTTGGGAGGTGACTATGGCTACACCTTC. Variable domain in full (rest from reference TRBV9 and TRBJ1-2): DSGVTQTPKHLITATGQRVTLRCSPRSGDLSVYWYQQSLDQGLQFLIQYYNGEERAKGNILERFSAQQFPDLHSELNLSSLELGDSALYFCASSVGLGGDYGYTFGSGTRLTVV.

The V call is TRBV7-2, the J call TRBJ1-4; tentatively, D is TRBD1 (5 bases). Trimming pared 2 bases from V and 8 bases from J, leaving 18 bases between. CDR3 size: 16 residues. Germline CDR1 and CDR2: SGHTA and FQGNSA. Here the CDR3 reads CASSLSLRGVGEKLFF. In DNA form, the CDR3 reads TGTGCCAGCAGCTTAAGCCTGAGAGGGGTGGGGGAAAAACTGTTTTTT. Full variable domain (rest looked up from reference TRBV7-2 and TRBJ1-4): GAGVSQSPSNKVTEKGKDVELRCDPISGHTALYWYRQSLGQGLEFLIYFQGNSAPDKSGLPSDRFSAERTGGSVSTLTIQRTQQEDSAVYLCASSLSLRGVGEKLFFGSGTQLSVL.

The V gene is TRBV6-2 or TRBV6-3, the J gene TRBJ1-5, with TRBD1 as a possible D gene (5 bases). Trimming cost V 3 bases and J 7 bases, with 13 bases left between them. The CDR3 spans 14 residues. Germline CDR1 MNHEY, CDR2 SVGEGT. The CDR3 reads CASSYRHGGQPQHF. Written as DNA, the CDR3 is TGTGCCAGCAGTTATAGACATGGGGGACAGCCCCAGCATTTT.

The chain recombines TRBV28 with TRBJ1-3; a weak D match, TRBD1 (5 bases). From germline, CDR1 is MDHEN and CDR2 SYDVKM. This CDR3 spans 15 amino acids. V was trimmed by 4 bases and J by 3 bases, leaving 13 bases between them. CDR3: CASSSDRTFGNTIYF. The CDR3 DNA is TGTGCCAGCAGTTCCGACAGAACTTTTGGAAACACCATATATTTT.

The chain employs TRBV10-3 and TRBJ2-1; 7 positions match TRBD1. V trimming: 0 bases; J trimming: 9 bases; junction bases outside the gene matches: 5. The germline gives CDR1 ENHRY, CDR2 SYGVKD. The CDR3 covers 14 residues. The CDR3 sequence: CAISESTGFGEQFF. For the CDR3, the DNA is TGTGCCATCAGTGAGTCGACAGGGTTTGGTGAGCAGTTCTTC.

The chain uses TRBV19 and TRBJ2-3; 7 positions agree with TRBD1. The junction had 10 bases not matched to a gene; V was cut back by 4 bases and J by 6 bases. CDR1 is LNHDA and CDR2 is SQIVND in the germline V gene (reference sequence). The CDR3 has 15 amino acids. The DNA of the CDR3 is TGTGCCAGTAGTAAGTCTACAGGGGAAGTGGATACGCAGTATTTT. Amino acids: CASSKSTGEVDTQYF.

The chain combines TRBV19 with TRBJ1-6; D ambiguous. V lost 9 bases, J lost 8 bases, and 14 bases lay in between. The CDR3 runs to 13 residues. The germline CDR1 and CDR2 sequences are LNHDA and SQIVND (reference sequence). Here the CDR3 reads CASMVGGDSPLHF. CDR3 in DNA: TGTGCCAGCATGGTGGGTGGGGATTCACCCCTCCACTTT.

The chain joins TRBV6-1 to TRBJ1-5; D is perhaps TRBD1 (5 bases). The germline V gene encodes CDR1 MNHNS and CDR2 SASEGT. Between the trimmed V and J ends, which lost 10 bases and 6 bases, there was a span of 19 bases. This CDR3 comprises 14 residues. CDR3 sequence reads: CATQRTRGGQPQHF. DNA for the CDR3: TGTGCCACCCAGCGGACAAGGGGTGGTCAGCCCCAGCATTTT.

The chain combines TRBV30 with TRBJ1-1; no definite D call. Germline loops: CDR1 GTSNPN, CDR2 SVGIG (reference sequence). The ends were cut back, 5 bases at V and 8 bases at J, with 12 bases in the middle. This CDR3 has 11 amino acids. This chain's CDR3 is CAWLWGREAFF. The CDR3, as DNA: TGTGCCTGGTTATGGGGAAGGGAAGCTTTCTTT. Using reference TRBV30 and TRBJ1-1 for the parts outside the CDR3, the full variable domain is SQTIHQWPATLVQPVGSPLSLECTVEGTSNPNLYWYRQAAGRGLQLLFYSVGIGQISSEVPQNLSASRPQDRQFILSSKKLLLSDSGFYLCAWLWGREAFFGQGTRLTVV.